One and the same sample provided the 21 T cell receptor beta chains below, sequenced in a study of shared clonotypes between healthy human individuals (dated by TCRdb to 2020 to 2022). Library preparation employed the immunoSEQ multiplex PCR assay. The source is immuneACCESS, and TCRdb retained only in-frame sequences with V and J called. Part of the clones is not carried over; for the studies checked, unresolved V genes explain less than half of this, and the remainder is unexplained. The sample table shows some 1,900,000 clones, and over 85% are seen once. The top ten clones comprise under 1.5% of the sample. CD8 naive samples were CD45RO-negative cells positively selected for CCR7, giving a CD45RA+CCR7+ population that excluded TemRA cells. The sample consisted of naive CD8+ T cells sorted from blood. The cell subset or site label corresponds to: CD45RA+CCR7+. The receptors stem from a man aged 18 to 29 in good health.

The chain employs TRBV27 and TRBJ1-1; D gene uncertain. CDR1 is MNHEY and CDR2 is SMNVEV in the germline V gene (reference sequence). V lost 4 bases and J lost 4, with 10 bases in between. The CDR3 is made up of 13 amino acids. The CDR3, as DNA: TGTGCCAGCAGTTCGGAGGGAGGCACTGAAGCTTTCTTT. Its translation is CASSSEGGTEAFF.

The chain employs TRBV7-9 and TRBJ2-1; 12 positions agree with TRBD1. This CDR3 comprises 14 residues. Germline V gene lookup returns CDR1 SEHNR and CDR2 FQNEAQ (reference sequence). J lost 8 bases, V lost 4 bases, and 3 bases had no gene match. The CDR3, as DNA: TGTGCCAGCAGCTGGGGACAGGGGGCTGATGAGCAGTTCTTC. Amino acid sequence: CASSWGQGADEQFF.

Note on this clone: The same CDR3 can be traced to other DNA sequences in this sample. The chain uses TRBV4-3 and TRBJ2-7, with D perhaps TRBD2 (5 bases). The germline V gene encodes CDR1 LGHNA and CDR2 YSLEER. V was trimmed by 0 bases and J by 2 bases, leaving 8 bases between them. CDR3 length: 14 residues. In DNA form, the CDR3 reads TGCGCCAGCAGCCAAGATCTCGGGACCTACGAGCAGTACTTC. Encoded protein: CASSQDLGTYEQYF.

The V call is TRBV5-4, the J call TRBJ2-3, with 10 bases identical to TRBD1. The germline V gene has CDR1 SGHNT and CDR2 YYREEE (reference sequence). V lost 5 bases and J lost 4; bases outside the gene matches: 10. The CDR3 length is 16 residues. The CDR3 loop reads CASRTGGGGNADTQYF. In nucleotides, the CDR3 is TGTGCCAGCAGGACAGGGGGCGGGGGCAACGCAGATACGCAGTATTTT.

The chain uses TRBV25-1 and TRBJ2-1; D not certain. Germline values: CDR1 MGHDK, CDR2 SYGVNS. V lost 8 bases and J 15 bases, leaving 20 bases between the germline ends. There are 12 residues in the CDR3. Here the CDR3 DNA reads TGTGCCAGCCGATCCCCTTCGGAGCCGACGTTCTTC. Its protein product is CASRSPSEPTFF.

For this clone: This sample also contains other DNA sequences that code for the same CDR3. This chain uses TRBV6-5 with TRBJ2-7, with TRBD2 as a possible D gene (5 bases). The ends were cut back, 2 bases at V and 2 bases at J, with 7 bases in the middle. The CDR3 loop spans 13 amino acids. From germline, CDR1 is MNHEY and CDR2 SVGAGI. The DNA of the CDR3 is TGTGCCAGCAGTTACACCGGGACCTACGAGCAGTACTTC. This sequence encodes CASSYTGTYEQYF.

Here the CDR3 reads CASSVLRGKVEPQHF. The CDR3, as DNA: TGTGCCAGCAGTGTCCTACGGGGAAAGGTAGAGCCCCAGCATTTT. The chain is built from TRBV6-7 and TRBJ1-5; D is ambiguous. TRBV6-7 is an ORF, with its function uncertain. Trimming stripped 5 bases from V and 8 bases from J, with 19 bases between. This CDR3 is built from 15 residues.

The J gene is TRBJ2-7, the V gene TRBV5-1, with 8 bases that match TRBD2. Germline values: CDR1 SGHRS, CDR2 YFSETQ. CDR3 length: 14 amino acids. With 5 bases clipped from V and 3 bases from J, the junction kept 7 bases outside the gene matches. The CDR3 is CASRGSGDLYEQYF. The CDR3 DNA reads as TGCGCCAGCAGGGGTAGCGGGGATCTCTACGAGCAGTACTTC.

V usage is TRBV5-1 and J usage is TRBJ1-4; D possibly corresponds to TRBD1 (6 bases). CDR3 length: 15 residues. CDR1 is SGHRS, CDR2 YFSETQ, per germline. V lost 4 bases to trimming and J lost 7 bases, with 17 bases between them. CDR3 DNA sequence: TGCGCCAGCAGCCTCCGCCCAGGGGTATTTGAAAAACTGTTTTTT. As protein: CASSLRPGVFEKLFF.

This chain uses TRBV7-8 with TRBJ2-1, with 8 nucleotides matching TRBD1. The V gene end was trimmed by 4 bases and the J gene end by 8 bases; junction bases not matched to a gene: 19. This CDR3 has 18 residues. The germline CDR1 and CDR2 sequences are SGHVS and FQNEAQ. This CDR3 reads CASSSNPQGAEGNYEQFF. The CDR3 DNA reads as TGTGCCAGCAGCTCAAATCCCCAGGGGGCCGAGGGGAATTATGAGCAGTTCTTC.

The gene calls are TRBV6-6 and TRBJ1-2, with 7 bases lining up with TRBD1. The CDR3 length is 14 residues. The V gene end was trimmed by 6 bases and the J gene end by 5 bases; junction bases not matched to a gene: 9. The germline CDR1 and CDR2 sequences are MNHNY and SVGAGI (reference sequence). The CDR3: CASSLQGGIYGYTF. The CDR3 nucleotides are TGTGCCAGCAGCCTTCAAGGGGGCATTTATGGCTACACCTTC.

The chain carries TRBV2 and TRBJ2-3, with D possibly matching TRBD1 (6 bases). This CDR3 has 14 amino acids. V lost 6 bases and J lost 0, with 10 bases in between. Germline CDR1 and CDR2: SNHLY and FYNNEI. The CDR3 sequence is CASSRGQSTDTQYF. CDR3 DNA: TGTGCCAGCAGCCGCGGACAGAGCACAGATACGCAGTATTTT.

The gene calls are TRBV30 and TRBJ2-7; TRBD2 agrees at 15 bases. The V and J ends lost 5 bases and 5 bases, in that order; junction bases with no gene match: 10. The CDR3 loop spans 16 amino acids. Germline V gene data show CDR1 as GTSNPN and CDR2 as SVGIG (reference sequence). The CDR3 loop is CAWDLGLAGGFHEQYF. The CDR3, as DNA: TGTGCCTGGGACCTCGGACTAGCGGGAGGGTTCCACGAGCAGTACTTC.

The chain is built from TRBV9 and TRBJ1-6; D is uncertain. V was shortened by 0 bases and J by 6 bases, with 7 bases between the two germline ends. CDR3 length equals 14 residues. From germline, CDR1 is SGDLS and CDR2 YYNGEE. The CDR3 sequence: CASSVGSVNSPLHF. CDR3 DNA: TGTGCCAGCAGCGTAGGGTCGGTTAATTCACCCCTCCACTTT.

Comment on this clone: The sample contains more than one DNA sequence encoding this CDR3. The chain joins TRBV28 to TRBJ2-7, with 10 bases matching TRBD1. Unmatched junction bases numbered 2, after V lost 3 bases and J lost 3 bases. The CDR3 has 14 amino acids. CDR1 and CDR2 (germline): MDHEN, SYDVKM. CDR3: CASSLGQGFYEQYF. The CDR3 DNA is TGTGCCAGCAGTTTGGGACAGGGGTTCTACGAGCAGTACTTC.

Of note for this clone: This sample also contains other DNA sequences that code for the same CDR3. The chain combines TRBV27 with TRBJ2-5; D is ambiguous. The CDR3 is 13 amino acids. Germline CDR1 is MNHEY and CDR2 is SMNVEV (reference sequence). V was clipped by 2 bases and J by 0 bases, with 4 bases between them. CDR3 DNA: TGTGCCAGCAGTTTAGCGTACCAAGAGACCCAGTACTTC. Encoded protein: CASSLAYQETQYF.

The J gene is TRBJ1-4, the V gene TRBV27, with D perhaps matching TRBD1 (5 bases). Trimming took off 0 bases at V and 4 bases at J, with 9 bases between the two ends. This CDR3 spans 15 amino acids. Per germline, CDR1 MNHEY and CDR2 SMNVEV (reference sequence). This CDR3 is CASSLSAGLNEKLFF. The DNA of the CDR3 is TGTGCCAGCAGTTTATCGGCGGGACTTAATGAAAAACTGTTTTTT.

This clone was observed a handful of times. The chain couples TRBV9 to TRBJ1-2; D unresolved. This CDR3 is built from 14 residues. Per germline, CDR1 SGDLS and CDR2 YYNGEE. V was clipped by 0 bases and J by 2 bases, with 8 bases between them. The CDR3 protein is CASSVGKENYGYTF. The CDR3 DNA reads as TGTGCCAGCAGCGTAGGGAAAGAGAACTATGGCTACACCTTC.

This chain links TRBV6-4 with TRBJ1-2; 7 nucleotides agree with TRBD1. Unmatched junction bases numbered 18, after V lost 6 bases and J lost 8 bases. This CDR3 comprises 16 residues. The germline CDR1 and CDR2 sequences are MRHNA and SNTAGT. Here the CDR3 DNA reads TGTGCCAGCAGCGACCATCGACCGACAGGGAGGTGCGGCTACACCTTC. It yields the protein CASSDHRPTGRCGYTF.

CDR3 loop: CASSSLTGGLNEQFF. CDR3 nucleotide sequence: TGTGCCAGCAGCTCTCTTACTGGGGGTCTGAATGAGCAGTTCTTC. The gene calls are TRBV7-9 and TRBJ2-1; the D gene could be TRBD1 or TRBD2 (5 bases each). Per germline, CDR1 SEHNR and CDR2 FQNEAQ (reference sequence). V was shortened by 4 bases and J by 7 bases, with 17 bases between the two germline ends. This CDR3 contains 15 residues.

The rearrangement uses TRBV10-1 and TRBJ2-7, with 7 bases identical to TRBD2. V lost 5 bases, J lost 4 bases, and 14 bases stayed unmatched. The CDR3 extends over 16 amino acids. In germline, CDR1 is WNHNN, CDR2 SYGVQD (reference sequence). The CDR3 region is CASSSGKPPGHYEQYF. The CDR3 coding sequence is TGCGCCAGCAGTAGCGGGAAGCCCCCCGGGCATTACGAGCAGTACTTC.